The sample holds a few counts of the clone carrying this T cell receptor beta chain. Its antigen is undetermined. The V segment lost 4 bases and the J segment 7 bases; nucleotides outside the gene matches: 1. The CDR3 sequence is 13 residues long. Germline V lookup: CDR1 LGHNA, CDR2 YSLEER. MiXCR was run by TCRdb on the 5' RACE reads, yielding one entry per CDR3 protein. The data show 350,000 or so distinct CDR3 sequences, roughly 21% seen once. These data originate in a study of T-cell memory formation after mild COVID-19. General study points: Certain responding clones were present in pre-infection memory, suggesting participation of cross-reactive memory. Contracting CD4+ clones were located mainly in CM and EM, and CD8+ clones in EMRA.

Sequencing was performed on PBMCs or a T cell subset sorted from them (not recorded which). The V and J genes are TRBV4-3 and TRBJ2-1; 10 nucleotides match TRBD2. The TCR was taken from an adult woman who had mild COVID-19 (a few samples of this study predate the infection). Cell type and time point are not known. CDR3 sequence reads: CASSRGLANEQFF. The CDR3, as DNA: TGCGCCAGCAGCCGGGGACTAGCGAATGAGCAGTTCTTC.